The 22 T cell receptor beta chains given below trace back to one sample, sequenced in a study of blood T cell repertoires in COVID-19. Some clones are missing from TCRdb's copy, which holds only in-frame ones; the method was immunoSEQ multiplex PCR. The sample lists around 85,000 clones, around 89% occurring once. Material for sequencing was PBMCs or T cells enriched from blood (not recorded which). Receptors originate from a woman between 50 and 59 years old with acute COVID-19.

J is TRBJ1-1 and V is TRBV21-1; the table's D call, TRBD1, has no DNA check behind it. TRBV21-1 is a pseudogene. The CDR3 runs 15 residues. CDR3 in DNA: TGTGCCAGCAGCAAAGATAGGACAGGGAACCCTGAAGCTTTCTTT. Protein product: CASSKDRTGNPEAFF.

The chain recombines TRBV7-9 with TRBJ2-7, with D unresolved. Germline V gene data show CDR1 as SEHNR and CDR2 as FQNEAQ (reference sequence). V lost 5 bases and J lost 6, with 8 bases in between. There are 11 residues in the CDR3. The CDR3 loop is CASSTTSEQYF. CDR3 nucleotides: TGTGCCAGCAGCACAACCTCCGAGCAGTACTTC.

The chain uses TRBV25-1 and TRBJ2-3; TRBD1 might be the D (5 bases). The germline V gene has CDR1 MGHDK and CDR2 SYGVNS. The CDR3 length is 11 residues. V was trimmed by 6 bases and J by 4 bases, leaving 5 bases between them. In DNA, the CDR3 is TGTGCCAGCAGGGGGCCAGATACGCAGTATTTT. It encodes CASRGPDTQYF. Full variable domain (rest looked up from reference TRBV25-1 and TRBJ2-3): EADIYQTPRYLVIGTGKKITLECSQTMGHDKMYWYQQDPGMELHLIHYSYGVNSTEKGDLSSESTVSRIRTEHFPLTLESARPSHTSQYLCASRGPDTQYFGPGTRLTVL.

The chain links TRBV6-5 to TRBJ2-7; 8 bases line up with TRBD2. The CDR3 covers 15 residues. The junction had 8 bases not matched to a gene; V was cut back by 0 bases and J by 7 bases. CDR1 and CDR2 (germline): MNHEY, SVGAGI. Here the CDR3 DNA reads TGTGCCAGCAGTTACTCAGCGGGAGTCCGTGGGGAGCAGTACTTC. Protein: CASSYSAGVRGEQYF.

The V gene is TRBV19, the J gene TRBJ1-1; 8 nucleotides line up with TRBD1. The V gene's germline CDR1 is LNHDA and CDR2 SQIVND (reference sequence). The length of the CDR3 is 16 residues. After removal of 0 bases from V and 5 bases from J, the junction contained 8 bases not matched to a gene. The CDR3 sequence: CASSIERYRGLTEAFF. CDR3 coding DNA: TGTGCCAGTAGTATAGAGCGGTACAGGGGGTTGACTGAAGCTTTCTTT.

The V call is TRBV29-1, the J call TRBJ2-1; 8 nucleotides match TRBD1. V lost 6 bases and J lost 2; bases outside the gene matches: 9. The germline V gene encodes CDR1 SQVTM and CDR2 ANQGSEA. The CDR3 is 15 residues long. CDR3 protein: CSVKEVRGPYNEQFF. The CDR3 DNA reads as TGCAGCGTCAAGGAGGTCAGGGGGCCCTACAATGAGCAGTTCTTC.

The CDR3 spells CASSQEFTSGTYEQYF. In nucleotides, the CDR3 is TGTGCCAGCAGCCAAGAGTTCACTAGCGGGACCTACGAGCAGTACTTC. The chain carries TRBV4-2 and TRBJ2-7; the match to TRBD2 covers 10 bases. Losses at the gene ends were 0 bases for V and 2 bases for J; bases not matched to a gene: 4. The V gene's germline CDR1 is LGHNA and CDR2 YNFKEQ. The CDR3 has 16 residues.

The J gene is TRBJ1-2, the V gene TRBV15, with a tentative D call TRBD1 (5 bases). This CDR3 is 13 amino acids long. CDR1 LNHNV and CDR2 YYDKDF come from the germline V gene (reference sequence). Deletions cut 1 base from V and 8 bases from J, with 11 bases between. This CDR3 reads CATSRVSGYGYTF. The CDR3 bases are TGTGCCACCAGCAGAGTATCAGGGTACGGCTACACCTTC.

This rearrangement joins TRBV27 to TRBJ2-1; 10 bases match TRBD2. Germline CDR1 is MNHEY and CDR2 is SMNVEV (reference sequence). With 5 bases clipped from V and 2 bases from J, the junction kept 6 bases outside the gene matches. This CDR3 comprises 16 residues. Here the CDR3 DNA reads TGTGCCAGCAGTCTACTAGCGGGGAGTGCCTACAATGAGCAGTTCTTC. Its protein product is CASSLLAGSAYNEQFF.

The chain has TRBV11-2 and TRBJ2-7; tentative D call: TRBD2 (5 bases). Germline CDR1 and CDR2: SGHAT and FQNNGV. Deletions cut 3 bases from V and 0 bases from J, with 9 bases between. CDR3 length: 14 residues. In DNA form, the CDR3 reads TGTGCCAGCAGCTTGACCCGGGACTCCTACGAGCAGTACTTC. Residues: CASSLTRDSYEQYF.

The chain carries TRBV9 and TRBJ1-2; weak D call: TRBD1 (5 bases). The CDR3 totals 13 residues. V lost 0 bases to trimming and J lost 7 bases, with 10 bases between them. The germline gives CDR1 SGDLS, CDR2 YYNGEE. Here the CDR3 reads CASSVDRRGGYTF. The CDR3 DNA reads TGTGCCAGCAGCGTAGATCGGAGGGGTGGCTACACCTTC.

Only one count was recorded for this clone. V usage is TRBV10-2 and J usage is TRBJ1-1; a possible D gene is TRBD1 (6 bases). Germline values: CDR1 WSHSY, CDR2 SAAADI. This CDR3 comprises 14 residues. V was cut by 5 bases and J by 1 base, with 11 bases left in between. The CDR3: CASSTGLGNTEAFF. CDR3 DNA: TGCGCCAGCAGTACAGGGTTAGGGAACACTGAAGCTTTCTTT.

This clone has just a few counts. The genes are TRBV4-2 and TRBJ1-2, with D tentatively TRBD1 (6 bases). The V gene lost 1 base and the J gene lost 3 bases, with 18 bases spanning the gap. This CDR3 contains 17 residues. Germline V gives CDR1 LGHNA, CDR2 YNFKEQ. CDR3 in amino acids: CASSQVVQDRRYYGYTF. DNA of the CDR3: TGTGCCAGCAGCCAAGTCGTGCAGGACAGAAGGTACTATGGCTACACCTTC.

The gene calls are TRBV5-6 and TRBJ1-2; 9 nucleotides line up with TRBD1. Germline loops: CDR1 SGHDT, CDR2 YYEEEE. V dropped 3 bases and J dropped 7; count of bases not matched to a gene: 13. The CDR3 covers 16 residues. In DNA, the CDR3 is TGTGCCAGCAGCTGGTGGGACAGGGTGGCTATGGGTGGCTACACCTTC. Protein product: CASSWWDRVAMGGYTF.

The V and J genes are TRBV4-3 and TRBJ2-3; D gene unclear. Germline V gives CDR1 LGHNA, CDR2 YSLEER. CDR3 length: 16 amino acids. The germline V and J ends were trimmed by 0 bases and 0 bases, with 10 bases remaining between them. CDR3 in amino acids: CASSQEATISTDTQYF. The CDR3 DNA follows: TGCGCCAGCAGCCAAGAAGCGACCATCAGCACAGATACGCAGTATTTT.

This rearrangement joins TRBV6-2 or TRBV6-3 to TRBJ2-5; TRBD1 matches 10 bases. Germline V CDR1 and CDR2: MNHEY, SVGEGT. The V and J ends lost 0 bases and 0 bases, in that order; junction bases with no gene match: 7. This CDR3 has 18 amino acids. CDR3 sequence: CASSYSWDRGYDQETQYF. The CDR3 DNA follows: TGTGCCAGCAGTTACTCGTGGGACAGGGGATATGACCAAGAGACCCAGTACTTC.

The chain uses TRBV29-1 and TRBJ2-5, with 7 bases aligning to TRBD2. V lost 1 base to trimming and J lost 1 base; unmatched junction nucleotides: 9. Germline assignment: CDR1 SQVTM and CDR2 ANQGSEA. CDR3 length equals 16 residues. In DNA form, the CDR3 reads TGCAGCGTTGAAGGGGTACTAGCGACAACCCAAGAGACCCAGTACTTC. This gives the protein CSVEGVLATTQETQYF.

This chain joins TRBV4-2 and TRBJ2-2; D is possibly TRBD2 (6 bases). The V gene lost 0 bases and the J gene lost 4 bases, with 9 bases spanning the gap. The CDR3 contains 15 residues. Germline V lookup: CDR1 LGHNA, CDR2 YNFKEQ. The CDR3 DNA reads TGTGCCAGCAGCCAAGAGAGGGGAGGCACCGGGGAGCTGTTTTTT. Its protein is CASSQERGGTGELFF.

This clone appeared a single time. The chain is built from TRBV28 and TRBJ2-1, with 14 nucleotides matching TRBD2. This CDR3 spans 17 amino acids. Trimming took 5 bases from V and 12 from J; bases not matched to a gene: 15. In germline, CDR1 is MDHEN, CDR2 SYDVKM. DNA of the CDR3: TGTGCCAGCAGTCTAGGAGGACTAGCGGGAGGTGGGGTTGGGCAGTTCTTC. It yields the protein CASSLGGLAGGGVGQFF.

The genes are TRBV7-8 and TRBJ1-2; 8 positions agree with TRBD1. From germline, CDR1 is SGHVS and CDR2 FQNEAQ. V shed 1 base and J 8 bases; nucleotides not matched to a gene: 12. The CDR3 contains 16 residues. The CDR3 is CASSLGTGKELGGYTF. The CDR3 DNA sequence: TGTGCCAGCAGCTTAGGGACAGGGAAAGAACTGGGAGGCTACACCTTC.

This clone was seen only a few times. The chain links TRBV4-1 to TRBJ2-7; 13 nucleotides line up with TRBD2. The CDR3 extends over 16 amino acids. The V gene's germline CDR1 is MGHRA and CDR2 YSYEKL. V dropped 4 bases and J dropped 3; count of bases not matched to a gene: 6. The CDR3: CASSPGLAGRYYEQYF. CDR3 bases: TGCGCCAGCAGCCCGGGACTAGCGGGACGATACTACGAGCAGTACTTC.

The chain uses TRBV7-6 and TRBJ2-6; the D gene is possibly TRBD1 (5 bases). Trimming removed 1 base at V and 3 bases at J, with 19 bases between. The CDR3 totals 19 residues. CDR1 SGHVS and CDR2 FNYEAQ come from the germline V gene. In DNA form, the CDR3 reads TGTGCCAGCAGCTTAGGTCATGGGGCAGAAGGCCTTGGGGCCAACGTCCTGACTTTC. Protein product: CASSLGHGAEGLGANVLTF.